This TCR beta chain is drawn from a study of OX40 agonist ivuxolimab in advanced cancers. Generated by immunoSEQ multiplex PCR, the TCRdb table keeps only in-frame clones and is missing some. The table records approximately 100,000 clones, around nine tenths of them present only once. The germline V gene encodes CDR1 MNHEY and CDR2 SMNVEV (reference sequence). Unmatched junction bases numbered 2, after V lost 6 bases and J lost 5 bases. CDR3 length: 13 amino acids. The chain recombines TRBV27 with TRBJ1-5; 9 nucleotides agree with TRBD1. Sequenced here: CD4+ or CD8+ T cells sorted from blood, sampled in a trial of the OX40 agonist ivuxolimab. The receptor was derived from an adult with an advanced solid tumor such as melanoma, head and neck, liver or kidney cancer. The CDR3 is CASRRQGDQPQHF. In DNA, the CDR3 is TGTGCCAGCAGGAGACAGGGGGATCAGCCCCAGCATTTT.